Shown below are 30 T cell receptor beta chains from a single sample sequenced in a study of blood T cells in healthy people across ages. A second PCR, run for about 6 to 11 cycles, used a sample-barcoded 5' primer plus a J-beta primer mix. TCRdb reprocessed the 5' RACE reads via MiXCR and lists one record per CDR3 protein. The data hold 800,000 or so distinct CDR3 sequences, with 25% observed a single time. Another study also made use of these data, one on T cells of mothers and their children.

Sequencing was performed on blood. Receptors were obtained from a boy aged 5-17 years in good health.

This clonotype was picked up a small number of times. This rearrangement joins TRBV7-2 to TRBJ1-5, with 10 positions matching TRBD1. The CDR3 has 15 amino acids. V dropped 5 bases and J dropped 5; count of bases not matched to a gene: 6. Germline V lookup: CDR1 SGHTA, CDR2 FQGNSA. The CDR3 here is CASSARTGGYQPQHF. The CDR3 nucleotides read TGTGCCAGCAGCGCCCGGACAGGGGGTTATCAGCCCCAGCATTTT.

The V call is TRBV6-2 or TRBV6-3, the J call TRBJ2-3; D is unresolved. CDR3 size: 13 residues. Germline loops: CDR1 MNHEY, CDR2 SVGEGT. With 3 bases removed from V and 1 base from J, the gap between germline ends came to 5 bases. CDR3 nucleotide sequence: TGTGCCAGCAGTTATGAGGGCACAGATACGCAGTATTTT. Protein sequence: CASSYEGTDTQYF.

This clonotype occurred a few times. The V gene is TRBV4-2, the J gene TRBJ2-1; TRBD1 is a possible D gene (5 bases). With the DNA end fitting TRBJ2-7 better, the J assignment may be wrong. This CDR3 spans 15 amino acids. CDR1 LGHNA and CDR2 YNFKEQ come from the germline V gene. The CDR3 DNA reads TGTGCCAGCAGCCAAGAAAGGGGTTACTCCTACGAGCAGTACTTC. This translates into CASSQERGYSYEQYF.

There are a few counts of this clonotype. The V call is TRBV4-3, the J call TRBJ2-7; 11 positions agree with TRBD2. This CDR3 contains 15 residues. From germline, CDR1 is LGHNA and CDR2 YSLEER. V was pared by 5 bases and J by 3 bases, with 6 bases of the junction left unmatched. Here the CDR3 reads CASSTTTSGVYEQYF. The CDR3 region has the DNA TGCGCCAGCAGCACTACGACTAGCGGGGTCTACGAGCAGTACTTC.

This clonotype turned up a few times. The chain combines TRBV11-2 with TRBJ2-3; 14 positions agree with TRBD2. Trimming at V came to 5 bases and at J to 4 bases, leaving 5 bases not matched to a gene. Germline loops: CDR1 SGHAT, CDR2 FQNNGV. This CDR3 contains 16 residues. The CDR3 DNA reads TGTGCCAGCAGCCAAGGGACTAGCGGGAGATCAGATACGCAGTATTTT. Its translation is CASSQGTSGRSDTQYF. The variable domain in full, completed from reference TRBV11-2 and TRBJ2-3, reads EAGVAQSPRYKIIEKRQSVAFWCNPISGHATLYWYQQILGQGPKLLIQFQNNGVVDDSQLPKDRFSAERLKGVDSTLKIQPAKLEDSAVYLCASSQGTSGRSDTQYFGPGTRLTVL.

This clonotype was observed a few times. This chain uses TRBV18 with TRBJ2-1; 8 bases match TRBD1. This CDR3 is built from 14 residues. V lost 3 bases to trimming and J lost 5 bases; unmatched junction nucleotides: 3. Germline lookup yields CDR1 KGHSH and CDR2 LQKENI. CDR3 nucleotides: TGTGCCAGCTCACCCCAGACAGGGGACAATGAGCAGTTCTTC. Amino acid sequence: CASSPQTGDNEQFF.

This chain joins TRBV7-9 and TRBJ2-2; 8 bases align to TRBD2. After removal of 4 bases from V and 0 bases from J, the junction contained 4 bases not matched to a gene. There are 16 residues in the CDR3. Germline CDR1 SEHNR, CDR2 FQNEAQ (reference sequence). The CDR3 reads CASSSILAANTGELFF. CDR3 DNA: TGTGCCAGCAGCTCCATACTAGCGGCGAACACCGGGGAGCTGTTTTTT.

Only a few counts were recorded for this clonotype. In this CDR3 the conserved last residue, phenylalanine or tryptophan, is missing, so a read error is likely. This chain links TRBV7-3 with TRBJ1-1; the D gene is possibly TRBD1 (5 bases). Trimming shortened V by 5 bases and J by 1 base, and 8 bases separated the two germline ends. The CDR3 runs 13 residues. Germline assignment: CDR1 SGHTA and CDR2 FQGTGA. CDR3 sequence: CASSMTENTEAFL. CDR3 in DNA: TGTGCCAGCAGCATGACAGAGAACACTGAAGCTTTCCTT.

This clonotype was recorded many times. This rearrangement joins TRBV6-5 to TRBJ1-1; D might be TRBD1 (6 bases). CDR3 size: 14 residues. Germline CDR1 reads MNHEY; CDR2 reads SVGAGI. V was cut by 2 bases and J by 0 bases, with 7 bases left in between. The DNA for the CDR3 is TGTGCCAGCAGTTACGGGACAATGAACACTGAAGCTTTCTTT. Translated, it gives CASSYGTMNTEAFF.

CDR3 DNA: TGTGCCAGCAGTCGGGCCGGACTTGGCGGCTACACCTTC. Its protein is CASSRAGLGGYTF. The chain is built from TRBV6-6 and TRBJ1-2; D not certain. The CDR3 sequence is 13 residues long. Germline-derived CDR1 and CDR2 are MNHNY and SVGAGI (reference sequence). V was shortened by 5 bases and J by 8 bases, with 15 bases between the two germline ends.

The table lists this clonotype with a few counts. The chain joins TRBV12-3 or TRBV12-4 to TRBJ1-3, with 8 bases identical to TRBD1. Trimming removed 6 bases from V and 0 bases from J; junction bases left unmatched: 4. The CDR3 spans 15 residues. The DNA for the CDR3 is TGTGCCAGCAGCCTACAGGGGGTCTCTGGAAACACCATATATTTT. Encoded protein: CASSLQGVSGNTIYF.

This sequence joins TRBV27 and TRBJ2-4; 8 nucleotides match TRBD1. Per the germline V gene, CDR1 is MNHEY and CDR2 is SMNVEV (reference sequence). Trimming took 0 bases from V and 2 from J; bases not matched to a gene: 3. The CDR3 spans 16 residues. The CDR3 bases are TGTGCCAGCAGTTTATCCAGGGGGCGGACCAAAAACATTCAGTACTTC. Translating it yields CASSLSRGRTKNIQYF.

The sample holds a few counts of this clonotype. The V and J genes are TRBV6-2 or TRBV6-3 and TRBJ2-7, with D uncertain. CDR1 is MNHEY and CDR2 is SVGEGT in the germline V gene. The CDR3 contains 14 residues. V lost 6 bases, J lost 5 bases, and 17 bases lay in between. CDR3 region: CASSLVSAPNEQYF. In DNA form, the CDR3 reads TGTGCCAGCAGCTTAGTTTCGGCACCTAACGAGCAGTACTTC.

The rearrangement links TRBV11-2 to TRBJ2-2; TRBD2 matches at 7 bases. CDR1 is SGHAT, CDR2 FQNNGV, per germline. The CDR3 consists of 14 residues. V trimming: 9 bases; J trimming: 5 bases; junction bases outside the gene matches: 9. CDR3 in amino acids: CASLAGVGTGELFF. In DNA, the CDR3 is TGTGCCAGTTTGGCGGGGGTCGGGACCGGGGAGCTGTTTTTT.

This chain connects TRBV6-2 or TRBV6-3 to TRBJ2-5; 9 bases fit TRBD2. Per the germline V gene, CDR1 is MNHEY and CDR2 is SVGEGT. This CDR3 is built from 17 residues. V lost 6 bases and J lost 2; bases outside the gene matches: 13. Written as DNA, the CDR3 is TGTGCCAGCAGCAACGGATTAGCGGGGGACGGACAAGAGACCCAGTACTTC. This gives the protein CASSNGLAGDGQETQYF.

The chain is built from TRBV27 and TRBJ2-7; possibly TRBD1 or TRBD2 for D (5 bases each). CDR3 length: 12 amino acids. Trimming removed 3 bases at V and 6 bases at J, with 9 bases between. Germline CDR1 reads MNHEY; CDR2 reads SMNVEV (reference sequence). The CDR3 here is CASSFGAGEQYF. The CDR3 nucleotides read TGTGCCAGCAGTTTTGGGGCGGGCGAGCAGTACTTC.

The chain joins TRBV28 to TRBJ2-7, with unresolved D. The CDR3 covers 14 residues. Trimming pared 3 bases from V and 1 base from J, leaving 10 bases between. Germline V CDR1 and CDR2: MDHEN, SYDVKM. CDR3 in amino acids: CASSFYGISYEQYF. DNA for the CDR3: TGTGCCAGCAGTTTTTATGGCATTTCCTACGAGCAGTACTTC.

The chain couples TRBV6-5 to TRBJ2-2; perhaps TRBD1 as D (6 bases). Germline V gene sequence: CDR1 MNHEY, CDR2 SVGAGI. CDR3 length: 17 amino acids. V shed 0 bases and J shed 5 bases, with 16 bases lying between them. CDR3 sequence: CASSYSSGGADTGELFF. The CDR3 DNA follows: TGTGCCAGCAGTTACTCGAGTGGGGGCGCAGATACCGGGGAGCTGTTTTTT.

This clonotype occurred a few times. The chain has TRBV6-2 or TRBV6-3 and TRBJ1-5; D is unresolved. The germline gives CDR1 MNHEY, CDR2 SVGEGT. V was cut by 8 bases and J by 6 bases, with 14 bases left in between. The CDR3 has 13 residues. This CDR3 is CASGRPVVQPQHF. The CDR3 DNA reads TGTGCCAGCGGACGACCGGTTGTTCAGCCCCAGCATTTT.

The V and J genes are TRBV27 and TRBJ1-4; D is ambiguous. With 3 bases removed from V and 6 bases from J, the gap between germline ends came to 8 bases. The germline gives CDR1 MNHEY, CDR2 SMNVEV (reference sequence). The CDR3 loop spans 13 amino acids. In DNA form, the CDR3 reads TGTGCCAGCAGTTTCGCAGTAGATGAAAAACTGTTTTTT. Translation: CASSFAVDEKLFF.

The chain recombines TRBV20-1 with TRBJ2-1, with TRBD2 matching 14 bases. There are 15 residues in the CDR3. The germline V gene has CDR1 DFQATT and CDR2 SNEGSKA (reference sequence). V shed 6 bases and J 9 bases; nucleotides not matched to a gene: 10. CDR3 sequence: CSARTTSGRASEQFF. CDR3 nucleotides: TGCAGTGCAAGGACGACTAGCGGGAGGGCTAGTGAGCAGTTCTTC.

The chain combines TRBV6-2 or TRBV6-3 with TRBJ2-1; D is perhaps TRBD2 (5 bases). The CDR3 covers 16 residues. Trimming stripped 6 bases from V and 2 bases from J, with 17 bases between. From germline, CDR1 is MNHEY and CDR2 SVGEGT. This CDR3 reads CASRTRDGLTYNEQFF. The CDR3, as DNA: TGTGCCAGCAGGACCCGGGATGGGCTGACCTACAATGAGCAGTTCTTC.

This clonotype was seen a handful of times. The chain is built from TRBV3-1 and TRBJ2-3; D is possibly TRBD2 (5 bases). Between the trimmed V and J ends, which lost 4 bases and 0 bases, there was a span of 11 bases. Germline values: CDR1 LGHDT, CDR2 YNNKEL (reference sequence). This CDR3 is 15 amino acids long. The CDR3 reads CASSPRGSSTDTQYF. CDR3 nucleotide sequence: TGTGCCAGCAGCCCCCGGGGATCCAGCACAGATACGCAGTATTTT.

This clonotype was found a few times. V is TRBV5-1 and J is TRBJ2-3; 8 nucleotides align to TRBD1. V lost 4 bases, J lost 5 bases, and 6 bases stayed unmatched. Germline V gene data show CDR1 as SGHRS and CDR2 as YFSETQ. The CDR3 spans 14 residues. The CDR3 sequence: CASSPDRGQDTQYF. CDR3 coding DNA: TGCGCCAGCAGCCCCGACAGGGGACAAGATACGCAGTATTTT.

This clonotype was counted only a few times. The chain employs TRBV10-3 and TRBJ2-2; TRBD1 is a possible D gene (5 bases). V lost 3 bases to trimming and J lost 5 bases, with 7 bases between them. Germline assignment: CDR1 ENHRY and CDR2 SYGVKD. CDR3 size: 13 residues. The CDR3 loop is CAISDRVTGELFF. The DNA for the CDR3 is TGTGCCATCAGTGACAGGGTTACCGGGGAGCTGTTTTTT.

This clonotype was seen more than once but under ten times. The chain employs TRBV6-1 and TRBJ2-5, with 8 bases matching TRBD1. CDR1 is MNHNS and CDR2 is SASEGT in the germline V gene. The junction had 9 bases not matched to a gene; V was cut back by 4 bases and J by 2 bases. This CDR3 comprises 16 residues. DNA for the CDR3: TGTGCCAGCAGTGGAGAGGGGACAGGTATTCAAGAGACCCAGTACTTC. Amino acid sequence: CASSGEGTGIQETQYF.

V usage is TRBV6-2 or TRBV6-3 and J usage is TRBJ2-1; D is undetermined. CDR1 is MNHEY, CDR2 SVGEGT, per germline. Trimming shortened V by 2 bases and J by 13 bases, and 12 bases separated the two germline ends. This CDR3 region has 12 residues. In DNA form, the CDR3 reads TGTGCCAGCAGTTACAATGGGCTAGTACAGTTCTTC. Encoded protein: CASSYNGLVQFF.

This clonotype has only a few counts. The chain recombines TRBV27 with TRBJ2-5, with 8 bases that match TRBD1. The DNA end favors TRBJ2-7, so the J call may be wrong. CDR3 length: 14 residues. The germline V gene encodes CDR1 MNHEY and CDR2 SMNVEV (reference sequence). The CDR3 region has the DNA TGTGCCAGCAGTTTATCGGACAGGGTCTACGAGCAGTACTTC. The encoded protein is CASSLSDRVYEQYF.

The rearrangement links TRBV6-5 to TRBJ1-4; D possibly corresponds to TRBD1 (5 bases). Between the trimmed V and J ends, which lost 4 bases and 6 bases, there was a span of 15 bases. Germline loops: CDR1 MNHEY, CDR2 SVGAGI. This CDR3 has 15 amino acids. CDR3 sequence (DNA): TGTGCCAGCAGTTTCGGACACGGGAGCGATGAAAAACTGTTTTTT. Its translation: CASSFGHGSDEKLFF.

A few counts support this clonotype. DNA for the CDR3: TGTGCCAGCAGGCAGGGGGACAGGGCGAACCTGCAGTTCTTC. Translating it yields CASRQGDRANLQFF. The chain joins TRBV12-3 or TRBV12-4 to TRBJ2-1, with 9 nucleotides matching TRBD1. The length of the CDR3 is 14 residues. With 6 bases clipped from V and 12 bases from J, the junction kept 12 bases outside the gene matches.